The present entry profiles one TCR beta chain with its context. Its cognate antigen is unknown. The authors made the TRB cDNA libraries by 5' RACE using UMI labels. One entry per CDR3 protein, without DNA, is what TCRdb gives after re-calling the 5' RACE reads. The sample includes 130,000 to 150,000 distinct CDR3 sequences. The CDR3 has 16 residues. Per the germline V gene, CDR1 is SGHDT and CDR2 is YYEEEE. This record belongs to a study of CXCR3-negative and CXCR3-positive naive CD8 T cells. General observations from the study: TRB CDR3 properties were used to infer TCR strength, and surface CD5 was comparable between naive subsets. Naive cells positive for CXCR3 carried more hydrophobic TRB CDR3s than CXCR3-negative ones. Diversity ran similarly high across both naive subsets but far lower in memory CD8+ cells. Comparison of naive CXCR3-negative and CXCR3-positive cells revealed similar TRBV-TRBJ usage, while memory cells differed.

The sequenced sample was naive CXCR3+ CD8+ T cells from blood. Subset in this sample: CD45RO-CCR7+CD27+CD95- naive CD8+ T cells expressing CXCR3 (TNR3+). This sequence was found in a human donor in good health. Some clones in this sample may be carry-over from other donors' samples. V is TRBV5-6 and J is TRBJ1-4; the TRBD1 assignment by TCRdb is unverifiable without DNA. The CDR3 loop reads CASSLRTGNDNEKLFF.